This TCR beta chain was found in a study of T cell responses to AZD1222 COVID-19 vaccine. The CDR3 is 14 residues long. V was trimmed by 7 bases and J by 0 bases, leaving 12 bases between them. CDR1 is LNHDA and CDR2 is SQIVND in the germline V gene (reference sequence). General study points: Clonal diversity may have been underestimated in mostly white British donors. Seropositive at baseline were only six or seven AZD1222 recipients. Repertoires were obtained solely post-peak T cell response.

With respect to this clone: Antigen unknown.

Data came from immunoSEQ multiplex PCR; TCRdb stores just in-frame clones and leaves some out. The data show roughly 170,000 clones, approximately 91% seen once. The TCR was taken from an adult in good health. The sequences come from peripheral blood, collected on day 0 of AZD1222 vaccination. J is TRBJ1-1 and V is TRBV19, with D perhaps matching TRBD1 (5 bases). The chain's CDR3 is CASTGLGLNTEAFF. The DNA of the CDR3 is TGTGCCAGTACTGGTCTGGGACTGAACACTGAAGCTTTCTTT.